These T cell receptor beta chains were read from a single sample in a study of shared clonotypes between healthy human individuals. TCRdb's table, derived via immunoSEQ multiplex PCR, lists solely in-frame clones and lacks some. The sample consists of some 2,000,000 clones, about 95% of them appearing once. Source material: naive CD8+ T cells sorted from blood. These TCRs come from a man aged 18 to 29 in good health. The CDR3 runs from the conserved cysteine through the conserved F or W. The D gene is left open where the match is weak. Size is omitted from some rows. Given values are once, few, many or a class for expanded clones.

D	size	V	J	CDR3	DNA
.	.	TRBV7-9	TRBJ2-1	CASSLGLGDEQFF	TGTGCCAGCAGCTTAGGTCTGGGGGATGAGCAGTTCTTC
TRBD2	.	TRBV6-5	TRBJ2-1	CASSKTSGSYNEQFF	TGTGCCAGCAGTAAGACTAGCGGTTCCTACAATGAGCAGTTCTTC
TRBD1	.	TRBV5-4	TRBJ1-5	CASSFTGEGNQPQHF	TGTGCCAGCAGCTTCACAGGGGAAGGCAATCAGCCCCAGCATTTT
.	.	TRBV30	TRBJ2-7	CAWSGGADEQYF	TGTGCCTGGAGCGGTGGGGCGGACGAGCAGTACTTC
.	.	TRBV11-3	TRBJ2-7	CASSLDTGPGEQYF	TGTGCCAGCAGCTTAGACACGGGGCCGGGCGAGCAGTACTTC
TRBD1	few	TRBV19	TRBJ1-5	CASSILHRDSYQPQHF	TGTGCCAGTAGTATCCTGCACCGGGACAGTTATCAGCCCCAGCATTTT
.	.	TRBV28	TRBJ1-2	CASSSPREGVNGYTF	TGTGCCAGCAGTTCCCCCCGAGAGGGGGTAAATGGCTACACCTTC
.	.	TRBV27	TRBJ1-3	CASSTGPGNTIYF	TGTGCCAGCAGTACAGGGCCTGGAAACACCATATATTTT
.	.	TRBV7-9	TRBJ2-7	CASSPGQGYEQYF	TGTGCCAGCAGCCCGGGGCAGGGTTACGAGCAGTACTTC
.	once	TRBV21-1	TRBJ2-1	CASSKVGEWYNEQFF	TGTGCCAGCAGCAAAGTGGGGGAGTGGTACAATGAGCAGTTCTTC
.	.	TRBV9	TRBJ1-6	CASSVEQGNNSPLHF	TGTGCCAGCAGCGTAGAGCAGGGTAATAATTCACCCCTCCACTTT
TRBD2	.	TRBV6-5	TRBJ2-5	CASNPSGGQETQYF	TGTGCCAGCAACCCTAGCGGGGGACAAGAGACCCAGTACTTC
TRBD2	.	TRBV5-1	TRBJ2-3	CASSLAGPTDTQYF	TGCGCCAGCAGCTTAGCGGGGCCCACAGATACGCAGTATTTT
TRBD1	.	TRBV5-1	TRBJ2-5	CASSLGSGGRETQYF	TGCGCCAGCAGCTTGGGATCAGGGGGCCGTGAGACCCAGTACTTC
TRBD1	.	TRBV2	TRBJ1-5	CASSEWGTASNQPQHF	TGTGCCAGCAGTGAATGGGGGACAGCTAGCAATCAGCCCCAGCATTTT
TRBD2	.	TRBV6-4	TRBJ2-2	CASSDLSVAGSHTGELFF	TGTGCCAGCAGTGACTTGTCGGTAGCGGGATCCCACACCGGGGAGCTGTTTTTT
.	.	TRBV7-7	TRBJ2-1	CASSSRGAGREQFF	TGTGCTAGCAGCAGTAGAGGCGCGGGGAGGGAGCAGTTCTTC
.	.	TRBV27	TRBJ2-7	CASKIGQGSYEQYF	TGTGCCAGCAAAATCGGGCAGGGGTCCTACGAGCAGTACTTC
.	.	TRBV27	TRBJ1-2	CASSLSSERIYGYTF	TGTGCCAGCAGTTTATCCAGCGAAAGGATCTATGGCTACACCTTC
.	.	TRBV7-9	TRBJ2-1	CASSPPGYNEQFF	TGTGCCAGCAGCCCCCCCGGTTACAATGAGCAGTTCTTC
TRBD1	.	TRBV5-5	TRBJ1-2	CASFGQGDYGYTF	TGTGCCAGCTTTGGACAGGGCGACTATGGCTACACCTTC
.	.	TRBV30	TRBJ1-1	CAWRDPNRNTEAFF	TGTGCCTGGAGGGACCCCAATCGGAACACTGAAGCTTTCTTT
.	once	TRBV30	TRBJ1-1	CAWSVPGGRTEAFF	TGTGCCTGGAGTGTTCCCGGGGGCCGCACTGAAGCTTTCTTT
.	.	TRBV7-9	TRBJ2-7	CASSARVDEQYF	TGTGCCAGCAGCGCGAGGGTCGACGAGCAGTACTTC
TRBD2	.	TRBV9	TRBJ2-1	CASSVGGLDGSYNEQFF	TGTGCCAGCAGCGTAGGGGGACTAGACGGGTCCTACAATGAGCAGTTCTTC
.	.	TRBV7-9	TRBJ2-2	CASSLKVWGLEELFF	TGTGCCAGCAGCTTAAAAGTGTGGGGATTAGAGGAGCTGTTTTTT
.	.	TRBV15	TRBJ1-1	CATSVSTEAFF	TGTGCCACCAGCGTAAGCACTGAAGCTTTCTTT
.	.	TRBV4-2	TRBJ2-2	CASSQDRTGFANTGELFF	TGTGCCAGCAGCCAAGATCGAACAGGCTTCGCGAACACCGGGGAGCTGTTTTTT
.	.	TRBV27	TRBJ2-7	CASSLSAGGSYEQYF	TGTGCCAGCAGTTTATCAGCAGGGGGGTCCTACGAGCAGTACTTC
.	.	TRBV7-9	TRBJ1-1	CAIHMTAMNTEAFF	TGTGCCATACACATGACAGCCATGAACACTGAAGCTTTCTTT
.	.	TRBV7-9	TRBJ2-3	CASSFFLAQLGTDTQYF	TGTGCCAGCAGCTTCTTTCTCGCGCAGCTTGGCACAGATACGCAGTATTTT
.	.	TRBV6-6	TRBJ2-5	CASSYIQDQGETQYF	TGTGCCAGCAGTTACATACAGGATCAAGGGGAGACCCAGTACTTC
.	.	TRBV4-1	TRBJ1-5	CASSQVLGAPDQPQHF	TGCGCCAGCAGCCAAGTTCTAGGGGCGCCGGATCAGCCCCAGCATTTT
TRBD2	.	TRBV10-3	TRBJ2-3	CAISEVGLAGTDTQYF	TGTGCCATCAGTGAGGTGGGACTAGCGGGGACAGATACGCAGTATTTT
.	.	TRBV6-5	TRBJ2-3	CASSDVTDTQYF	TGTGCCAGCAGTGACGTAACAGATACGCAGTATTTT
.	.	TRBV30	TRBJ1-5	CAWDTGSGNQPQHF	TGTGCCTGGGATACAGGGAGCGGCAATCAGCCCCAGCATTTT
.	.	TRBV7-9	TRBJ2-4	CASSLVSSPTENIQYF	TGTGCCAGCAGCTTAGTTAGTAGCCCCACCGAAAACATTCAGTACTTC
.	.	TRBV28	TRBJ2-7	CASSGGTVSYEQYF	TGTGCCAGCAGTGGAGGGACAGTCTCCTACGAGCAGTACTTC
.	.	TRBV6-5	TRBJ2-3	CASSLLRGDTDTQYF	TGTGCCAGCAGCCTACTCCGGGGAGATACAGATACGCAGTATTTT
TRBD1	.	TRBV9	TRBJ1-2	CASSAGDSTNYGYTF	TGTGCCAGCAGCGCAGGGGACAGCACTAACTATGGCTACACCTTC
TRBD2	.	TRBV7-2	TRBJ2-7	CASRGPGLAEREQYF	TGTGCCAGCAGGGGGCCGGGACTAGCGGAGAGGGAGCAGTACTTC
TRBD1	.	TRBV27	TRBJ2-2	CASSVDRGPGELFF	TGTGCCAGCAGCGTAGACAGGGGGCCCGGGGAGCTGTTTTTT
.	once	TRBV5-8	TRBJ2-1	CASSSGPSEQFF	TGTGCCAGCAGCTCCGGCCCTTCCGAGCAGTTCTTC
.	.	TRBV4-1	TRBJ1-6	CASSQDPIGAYNSPLHF	TGCGCCAGCAGCCAAGACCCGATCGGGGCCTATAATTCACCCCTCCACTTT
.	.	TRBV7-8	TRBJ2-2	CASSPELANTGELFF	TGTGCCAGCAGCCCCGAGTTGGCGAACACCGGGGAGCTGTTTTTT
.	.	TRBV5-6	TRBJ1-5	CASSGYGELSNQPQHF	TGTGCCAGCAGCGGCTATGGGGAGCTTAGCAATCAGCCCCAGCATTTT
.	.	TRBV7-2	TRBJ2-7	CASSLEADSVFGYF	TGTGCCAGCAGCTTAGAGGCGGACAGCGTGTTCGGGTACTTC
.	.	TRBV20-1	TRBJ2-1	CSAKFVNEQFF	TGCAGTGCTAAGTTCGTTAATGAGCAGTTCTTC
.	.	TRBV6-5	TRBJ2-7	CASSYSEGNDEQYF	TGTGCCAGCAGTTACTCGGAGGGTAACGACGAGCAGTACTTC
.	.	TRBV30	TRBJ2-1	CAWSGLESSYNEQFF	TGTGCCTGGAGTGGGCTGGAGAGCTCCTACAATGAGCAGTTCTTC
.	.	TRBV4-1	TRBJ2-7	CASSQGPQAHEQYF	TGCGCCAGCAGCCAAGGCCCCCAGGCCCACGAGCAGTACTTC
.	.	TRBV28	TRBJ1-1	CASRKLTGNTEAFF	TGTGCCAGCAGAAAACTGACAGGGAACACTGAAGCTTTCTTT
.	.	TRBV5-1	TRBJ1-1	CASSSITANTEAFF	TGCGCCAGCAGCTCGATTACAGCGAACACTGAAGCTTTCTTT
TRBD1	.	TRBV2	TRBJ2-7	CASSDGQGFSYEQYF	TGTGCCAGCAGTGACGGACAGGGATTCTCCTACGAGCAGTACTTC
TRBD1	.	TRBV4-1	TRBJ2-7	CASSRGQGLNEQYF	TGCGCCAGCAGCCGTGGACAGGGGCTCAACGAGCAGTACTTC
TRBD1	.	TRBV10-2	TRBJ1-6	CASSPGTVNSPLHF	TGCGCCAGCAGCCCCGGGACAGTGAATTCACCCCTCCACTTT
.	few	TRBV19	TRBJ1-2	CASSSVGVDLGYTF	TGTGCCAGTAGTTCCGTAGGGGTGGATTTAGGCTACACCTTC